This TCR beta chain came from a study of T cells in women clearing cervical HPV infection. Sequencing used immunoSEQ multiplex PCR; TCRdb keeps in-frame clones, though not all of them. The clone table shows under 40,000 clones, with the ten largest holding less than 8%. The trim removed 5 bases at V and 0 bases at J, leaving 13 bases unmatched. Germline values: CDR1 LNHDA, CDR2 SQIVND (reference sequence). The CDR3 covers 20 residues. On this clone: Its antigen is not known. The CDR3 end lies 3 residues beyond the end of the read and is filled in from the germline J gene.

General study results and limits: A classifier using richness and V gene abundances reached an AUC of more than 0.75.

The sequence derives from a woman between 18 and 70 years old with a cervical HPV16 infection that either progressed to CIN3+ or cleared (not recorded which). The sample consisted of blood buffy coat. This chain uses TRBV19 with TRBJ2-2, with 12 bases lining up with TRBD1. The CDR3 sequence is CASSPAGTGGTGANTGELFF. The sequenced part of the CDR3 DNA is TGTGCCAGTAGTCCCGCCGGGACAGGGGGCACTGGAGCGAACACCGGGGAG.